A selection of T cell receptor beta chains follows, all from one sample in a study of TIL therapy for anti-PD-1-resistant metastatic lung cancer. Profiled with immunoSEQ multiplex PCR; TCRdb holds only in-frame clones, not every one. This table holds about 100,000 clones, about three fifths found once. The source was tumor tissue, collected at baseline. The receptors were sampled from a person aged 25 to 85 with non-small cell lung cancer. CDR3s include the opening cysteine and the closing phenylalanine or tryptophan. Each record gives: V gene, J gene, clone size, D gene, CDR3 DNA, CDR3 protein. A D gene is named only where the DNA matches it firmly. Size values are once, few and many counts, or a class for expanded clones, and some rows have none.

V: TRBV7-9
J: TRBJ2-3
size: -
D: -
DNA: TGTGCCAGCAGCTTTACCGATACGCAGTATTTT
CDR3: CASSFTDTQYF

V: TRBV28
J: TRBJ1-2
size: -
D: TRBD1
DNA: TGTGCCAGCAGTTTATCCTCCCCCGGGACAGGGTATGGCTACACCTTC
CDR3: CASSLSSPGTGYGYTF

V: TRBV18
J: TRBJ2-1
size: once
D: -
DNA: TGTGCCAGCTCACCACGTAGACAGCTATTCATCGAGCAGTTCTTC
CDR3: CASSPRRQLFIEQFF

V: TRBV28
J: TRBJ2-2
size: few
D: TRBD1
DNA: TGTGCCAGCAGTTTTATACAGGGGGCTGGCGGGGAGCTGTTTTTT
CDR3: CASSFIQGAGGELFF

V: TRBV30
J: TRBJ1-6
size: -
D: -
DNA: TGTGCCCTGCAACGACAGTATGGGGTACCCCTCCACTTT
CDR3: CALQRQYGVPLHF

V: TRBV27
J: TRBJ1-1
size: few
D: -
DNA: TGTGCCAGCAGTTTGTTGGCAGGCGAGGCTGAAGCTTTCTTT
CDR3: CASSLLAGEAEAFF

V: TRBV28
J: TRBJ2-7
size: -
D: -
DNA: TGTGCCAGCAGTTCCCGGTTGGGGAATTACGAGCAGTACTTC
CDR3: CASSSRLGNYEQYF

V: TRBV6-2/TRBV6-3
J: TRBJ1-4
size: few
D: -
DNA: TGTGCCAGCAGTTACAGCGGATTGGGAGAAAAACTGTTTTTT
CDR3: CASSYSGLGEKLFF

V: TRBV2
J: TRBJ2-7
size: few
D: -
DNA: TGTGCCAGCAGGATGACAGGCAACTCCTACGAGCAGTACTTC
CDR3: CASRMTGNSYEQYF

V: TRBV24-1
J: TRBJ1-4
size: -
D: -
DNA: TGTGCCACCAGTGAAGCAAACTCTAATGAAAAACTGTTTTTT
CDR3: CATSEANSNEKLFF

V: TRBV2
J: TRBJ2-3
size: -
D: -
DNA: TGTGCCAGCACAGCCGAGTTCAAGTTAAGCACAGATACGCAGTATTTT
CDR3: CASTAEFKLSTDTQYF

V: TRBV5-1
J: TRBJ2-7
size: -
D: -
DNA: TGCGCCAGCAGCTTGGACTCCTCACGCTCCTACGAGCAGTACTTC
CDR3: CASSLDSSRSYEQYF